This T cell receptor beta chain comes out of a study of shared clonotypes between healthy human individuals. Profiled with immunoSEQ multiplex PCR; TCRdb holds only in-frame clones, not every one. The sample includes approximately 2.4 million clones, 90% to 97% of them seen just once. The CDR3 has 13 residues. Trimming stripped 6 bases from V and 6 bases from J, with 9 bases between. CDR1 and CDR2 (germline): MNHEY, SVGAGI. The receptor was derived from a man younger than 35 in good health. The chain couples TRBV6-5 to TRBJ1-6; D is unresolved. Sequenced input: naive CD4+ T cells sorted from blood. The sample's subset: CD45RA+ positively selected. The CDR3 here is CASRAGFNSPLHF. DNA of the CDR3: TGTGCCAGCAGGGCCGGGTTTAATTCACCCCTCCACTTT.